This TCR beta chain was observed in a study of blood T cell repertoires in COVID-19. Background on the study: Samples of COVID-19 (acute and convalescent) were obtained from the United States, Italy and Spain. PBMCs, B-cell-depleted T cells, or T cells provided the cDNA or gDNA that made up the material.

Authors' data handling: Amplification with reference gene primers provided the estimates of nucleated cell counts. Profiled with immunoSEQ multiplex PCR; TCRdb holds only in-frame clones, not every one. V, J and clone size were drawn from that table, and D and trimming were deduced from the DNA. The sample shows around 200,000 clones, around 82% of them seen only once. The CDR3 runs 15 residues. V was clipped by 3 bases and J by 8 bases; unmatched bases: 6. Germline loops: CDR1 SEHNR, CDR2 FQNEAQ (reference sequence). This chain joins TRBV7-9 and TRBJ1-6; 8 nucleotides line up with TRBD1. The sample comprised peripheral blood. The TCR sequence derives from a man in his forties or fifties with active or convalescent COVID-19. CDR3 amino acids: CASSLSQGGDSPLHF. As DNA, the CDR3 is TGTGCCAGCAGCTTGTCACAGGGGGGGGATTCACCCCTCCACTTT.